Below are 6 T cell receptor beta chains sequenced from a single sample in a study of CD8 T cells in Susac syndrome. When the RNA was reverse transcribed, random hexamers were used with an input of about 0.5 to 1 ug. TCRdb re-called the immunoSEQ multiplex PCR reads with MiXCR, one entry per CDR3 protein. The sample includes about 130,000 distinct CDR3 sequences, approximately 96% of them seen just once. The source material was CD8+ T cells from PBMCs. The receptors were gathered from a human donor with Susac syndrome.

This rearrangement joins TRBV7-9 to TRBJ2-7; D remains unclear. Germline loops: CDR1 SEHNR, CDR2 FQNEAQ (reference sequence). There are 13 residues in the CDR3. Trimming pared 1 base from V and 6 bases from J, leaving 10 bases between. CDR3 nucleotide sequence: TGTGCCAGCAGCTTAGGAGCTAGGGCCGAGCAGTACTTC. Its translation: CASSLGARAEQYF.

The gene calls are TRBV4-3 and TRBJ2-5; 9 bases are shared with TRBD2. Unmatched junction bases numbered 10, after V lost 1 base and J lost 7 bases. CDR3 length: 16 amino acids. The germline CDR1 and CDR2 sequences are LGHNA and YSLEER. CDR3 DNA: TGCGCCAGCAGCCAAGCTTCGCTAGCGGGGATGGGGACCCAGTACTTC. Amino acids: CASSQASLAGMGTQYF.

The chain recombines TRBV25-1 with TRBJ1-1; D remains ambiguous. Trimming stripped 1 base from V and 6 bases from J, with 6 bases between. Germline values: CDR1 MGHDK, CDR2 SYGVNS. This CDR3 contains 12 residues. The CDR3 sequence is CASSELGPEAFF. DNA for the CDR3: TGTGCCAGCAGTGAATTAGGTCCTGAAGCTTTCTTT.

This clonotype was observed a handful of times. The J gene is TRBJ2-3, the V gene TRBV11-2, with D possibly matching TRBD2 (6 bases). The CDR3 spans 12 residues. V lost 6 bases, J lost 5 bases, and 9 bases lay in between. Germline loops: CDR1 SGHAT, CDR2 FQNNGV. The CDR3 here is CASRGGGDTQYF. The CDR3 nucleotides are TGTGCCAGCAGGGGGGGAGGAGATACGCAGTATTTT.

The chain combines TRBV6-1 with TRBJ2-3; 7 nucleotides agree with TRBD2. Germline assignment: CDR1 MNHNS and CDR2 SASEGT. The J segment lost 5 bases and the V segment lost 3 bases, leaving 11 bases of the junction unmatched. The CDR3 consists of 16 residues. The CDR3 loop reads CASSDLGTTPEDTQYF. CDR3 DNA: TGTGCCAGCAGTGACCTCGGGACTACCCCCGAAGATACGCAGTATTTT.

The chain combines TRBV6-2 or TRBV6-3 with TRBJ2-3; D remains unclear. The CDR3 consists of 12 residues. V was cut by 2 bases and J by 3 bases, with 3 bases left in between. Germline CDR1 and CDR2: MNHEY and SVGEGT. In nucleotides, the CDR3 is TGTGCCAGCAGTTACCCAACAGATACGCAGTATTTT. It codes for CASSYPTDTQYF.